Below, one TCR beta chain is given with its context. The antigen remains undetermined. This specimen comes from a study of T-cell reconstitution after alpha-beta-depleted transplantation in children. Regarding the study as a whole: Counts and diversity of T cells one year after transplant came mostly from newly produced T cells. Reports say that about two months after transplant, the alpha-beta T cells came out of several hundred graft clones that had expanded. Diversity of TCRbeta at day 60 was high in some patients, arising from surviving recipient T cells and thymic progenitors.

Per germline, CDR1 SGHDN and CDR2 FVKESK. Trimming removed 4 bases at V and 3 bases at J, with 15 bases between. This CDR3 has 15 amino acids. TCRbeta library construction was performed incorporating unique molecular identifiers. TCRdb re-analysed the PCR reads in MiXCR, keeping a single row per CDR3 protein. The sample contains hundreds of thousands of distinct CDR3 sequences, around 14% of which appear only once. This TCR derives from a girl aged 2 to 9 with congenital amegakaryocytic thrombocytopenia, due to receive a stem cell transplant. The chain is built from TRBV14 and TRBJ1-1; a weak D match, TRBD1 (6 bases). The sequencing here drew on PBMCs, taken before TCRalphabeta/CD19-depleted stem cell transplant. CDR3 in DNA: TGTGCCAGCAGCCCGTTACGGGGGCGAGACACTGAAGCTTTCTTT. The encoded protein is CASSPLRGRDTEAFF.